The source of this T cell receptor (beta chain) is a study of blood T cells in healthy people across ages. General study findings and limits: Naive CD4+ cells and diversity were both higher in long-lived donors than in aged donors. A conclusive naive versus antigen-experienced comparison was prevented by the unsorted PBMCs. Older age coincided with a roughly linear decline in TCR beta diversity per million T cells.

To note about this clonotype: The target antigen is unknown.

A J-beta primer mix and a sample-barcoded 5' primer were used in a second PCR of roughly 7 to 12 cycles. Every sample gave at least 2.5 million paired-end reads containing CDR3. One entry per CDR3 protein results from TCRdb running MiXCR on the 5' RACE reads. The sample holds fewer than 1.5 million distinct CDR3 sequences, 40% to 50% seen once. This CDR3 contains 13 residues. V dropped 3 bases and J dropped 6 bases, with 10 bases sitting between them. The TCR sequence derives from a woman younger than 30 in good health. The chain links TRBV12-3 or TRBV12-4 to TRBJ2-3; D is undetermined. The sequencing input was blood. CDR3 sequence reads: CASSLRTRDTQYF. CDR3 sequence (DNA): TGTGCCAGCAGTTTGAGGACCCGGGATACGCAGTATTTT.